The present entry profiles one TCR beta chain with its context. This sample is drawn from a study of Graves' ophthalmopathy and Graves' hyperthyroidism. Amplification of the TCR beta CDR3 regions used RNA transcripts (as template). Second-round multiplex PCR followed a first-round RT-PCR using HTBI primers. TCRdb reanalysed the multiplex PCR reads using MiXCR and keeps one entry per CDR3 protein. Here the sample spans over 500,000 distinct CDR3 sequences, 22% being singletons. The clonotype originates from a woman aged 18-35 years with stable Graves' hyperthyroidism. Some clones in this sample may be carry-over from other donors' samples. Sequenced material: peripheral blood.

The CDR3 DNA follows: TGCGCCAGCAGATTCGAGGTCCAAGAGACCCAGTACTTC. Residues: CASRFEVQETQYF. The chain employs TRBV5-1 and TRBJ2-5; unclear D gene. V was pared by 5 bases and J by 1 base, with 9 bases between. The CDR3 runs 13 residues. Germline CDR1 and CDR2: SGHRS and YFSETQ.